A selection of T cell receptor beta chains follows, all from one sample in a study of control samples from healthy donors and cancer patients. Libraries were prepared by immunoSEQ multiplex PCR; TCRdb keeps only in-frame clonotypes and omits some of them. The table includes 100,000 or so clones, approximately 83% detected once. The sequencing input was blood. These receptors all stem from a woman aged 45-60 years in good health. Each CDR3 is given with its conserved first and last residue. The D gene is left open where the match is weak. A row's size may be missing; if present it is once, few, many or a size class.

CDR3 length: 15
D gene: TRBD1
clone size: few
V gene: TRBV9
J gene: TRBJ2-7
CDR3 protein: CASSSGTAGNYEQYF
CDR3 DNA: TGTGCCAGCAGCTCCGGGACAGCAGGAAACTACGAGCAGTACTTC

CDR3 length: 16
D gene: TRBD1
clone size: .
V gene: TRBV7-2
J gene: TRBJ1-6
CDR3 protein: CASSSFDRGYNSPLHF
CDR3 DNA: TGTGCCAGCAGCTCCTTCGACAGGGGCTATAATTCACCCCTCCACTTT

CDR3 length: 13
D gene: .
clone size: medium-sized
V gene: TRBV7-8
J gene: TRBJ2-2
CDR3 protein: CASTSGLPGELFF
CDR3 DNA: TGTGCCAGCACCTCAGGGCTCCCCGGGGAGCTGTTTTTT

CDR3 length: 14
D gene: .
clone size: .
V gene: TRBV10-3
J gene: TRBJ1-2
CDR3 protein: CAISESSSNYGYTF
CDR3 DNA: TGTGCCATCAGTGAGTCGTCATCTAACTATGGCTACACCTTC

CDR3 length: 15
D gene: .
clone size: .
V gene: TRBV15
J gene: TRBJ1-5
CDR3 protein: CATSRLLLREQPQHF
CDR3 DNA: TGTGCCACCAGCAGGCTCCTCCTCAGGGAACAGCCCCAGCATTTT

CDR3 length: 15
D gene: TRBD1
clone size: .
V gene: TRBV19
J gene: TRBJ2-5
CDR3 protein: CASSHLDREQETQYF
CDR3 DNA: TGTGCCAGTAGTCACCTGGACAGGGAACAAGAGACCCAGTACTTC

CDR3 length: 12
D gene: .
clone size: .
V gene: TRBV6-5
J gene: TRBJ1-1
CDR3 protein: CASLGFGGEPFF
CDR3 DNA: TGTGCCAGCCTGGGCTTCGGGGGGGAACCTTTCTTT

CDR3 length: 14
D gene: TRBD1
clone size: .
V gene: TRBV6-2/TRBV6-3
J gene: TRBJ1-1
CDR3 protein: CASSRNPTGPEAFF
CDR3 DNA: TGTGCCAGCAGTCGGAACCCGACAGGGCCTGAAGCTTTCTTT

CDR3 length: 14
D gene: .
clone size: .
V gene: TRBV6-5
J gene: TRBJ2-1
CDR3 protein: CASRSDSLYNEQFF
CDR3 DNA: TGTGCCAGCAGGTCGGACAGCCTTTACAATGAGCAGTTCTTC

CDR3 length: 14
D gene: .
clone size: .
V gene: TRBV13
J gene: TRBJ1-1
CDR3 protein: CASSPQGRRTEAFF
CDR3 DNA: TGTGCCAGCAGCCCGCAGGGACGGCGCACTGAAGCTTTCTTT

CDR3 length: 17
D gene: .
clone size: .
V gene: TRBV14
J gene: TRBJ2-3
CDR3 protein: CASSQDSAGTTTDTQYF
CDR3 DNA: TGTGCCAGCAGCCAAGATTCTGCCGGAACAACCACAGATACGCAGTATTTT

CDR3 length: 15
D gene: .
clone size: .
V gene: TRBV18
J gene: TRBJ1-1
CDR3 protein: CASSRTALMNTEAFF
CDR3 DNA: TGTGCCAGCTCACGGACGGCCCTCATGAACACTGAAGCTTTCTTT

CDR3 length: 14
D gene: .
clone size: .
V gene: TRBV6-2/TRBV6-3
J gene: TRBJ1-2
CDR3 protein: CASSFRAIPRGYTF
CDR3 DNA: TGTGCCAGCAGTTTTCGGGCCATCCCACGTGGCTACACCTTC

CDR3 length: 13
D gene: .
clone size: few
V gene: TRBV5-4
J gene: TRBJ1-1
CDR3 protein: CASSFNLNTEAFF
CDR3 DNA: TGTGCCAGCAGCTTTAACTTGAACACTGAAGCTTTCTTT

CDR3 length: 14
D gene: .
clone size: .
V gene: TRBV6-6
J gene: TRBJ1-5
CDR3 protein: CASAAAGSDQPQHF
CDR3 DNA: TGTGCCAGCGCTGCGGCCGGGAGCGATCAGCCCCAGCATTTT

CDR3 length: 13
D gene: .
clone size: .
V gene: TRBV27
J gene: TRBJ1-2
CDR3 protein: CASTPGGGYGYTF
CDR3 DNA: TGTGCCAGCACTCCTGGGGGCGGTTATGGCTACACCTTC

CDR3 length: 15
D gene: .
clone size: medium-sized
V gene: TRBV28
J gene: TRBJ1-5
CDR3 protein: CASSLSLMGNQPQHF
CDR3 DNA: TGTGCCAGCAGTTTATCTCTTATGGGCAATCAGCCCCAGCATTTT

CDR3 length: 13
D gene: .
clone size: .
V gene: TRBV19
J gene: TRBJ1-5
CDR3 protein: CASTSYSNQPQHF
CDR3 DNA: TGTGCCAGTACCTCGTATAGCAATCAGCCCCAGCATTTT

CDR3 length: 13
D gene: TRBD1
clone size: .
V gene: TRBV19
J gene: TRBJ1-2
CDR3 protein: CASSLGQGGGYTF
CDR3 DNA: TGTGCCAGTAGTCTCGGACAGGGAGGTGGCTACACCTTC

CDR3 length: 13
D gene: .
clone size: .
V gene: TRBV2
J gene: TRBJ2-3
CDR3 protein: CASLQETTDTQYF
CDR3 DNA: TGTGCGAGCCTACAGGAAACGACAGATACGCAGTATTTT

CDR3 length: 15
D gene: TRBD1
clone size: .
V gene: TRBV2
J gene: TRBJ1-4
CDR3 protein: CACTGTVATNEKLFF
CDR3 DNA: TGTGCCTGCACCGGGACAGTAGCAACTAATGAAAAACTGTTTTTT

CDR3 length: 15
D gene: .
clone size: .
V gene: TRBV4-3
J gene: TRBJ2-5
CDR3 protein: CASSQGGTLQETQYF
CDR3 DNA: TGCGCCAGCAGCCAAGGGGGGACACTCCAAGAGACCCAGTACTTC

CDR3 length: 13
D gene: .
clone size: .
V gene: TRBV29-1
J gene: TRBJ2-7
CDR3 protein: CSVRPTASYEQYF
CDR3 DNA: TGCAGCGTTAGACCGACAGCTTCCTACGAGCAGTACTTC

CDR3 length: 19
D gene: TRBD2
clone size: .
V gene: TRBV11-3
J gene: TRBJ2-3
CDR3 protein: CASSFLRLAGRPGGDTQYF
CDR3 DNA: TGTGCCAGCAGCTTTCTCCGACTAGCGGGACGGCCTGGGGGAGATACGCAGTATTTT

CDR3 length: 15
D gene: .
clone size: few
V gene: TRBV6-5
J gene: TRBJ1-1
CDR3 protein: CASRQKGGMNTEAFF
CDR3 DNA: TGTGCCAGCAGACAGAAGGGGGGGATGAACACTGAAGCTTTCTTT

CDR3 length: 14
D gene: TRBD1
clone size: .
V gene: TRBV11-1
J gene: TRBJ2-3
CDR3 protein: CASSKIRTGTTQYF
CDR3 DNA: TGTGCCAGCAGTAAAATCCGGACAGGGACTACGCAGTATTTT

CDR3 length: 16
D gene: .
clone size: .
V gene: TRBV4-1
J gene: TRBJ1-5
CDR3 protein: CASSQGPGVSNQPQHF
CDR3 DNA: TGCGCCAGCAGCCAAGGGCCGGGGGTGAGCAATCAGCCCCAGCATTTT

CDR3 length: 14
D gene: TRBD1
clone size: .
V gene: TRBV5-4
J gene: TRBJ2-5
CDR3 protein: CASRGDRGQETQYF
CDR3 DNA: TGTGCCAGCAGAGGCGACAGGGGTCAAGAGACCCAGTACTTC

CDR3 length: 13
D gene: TRBD1
clone size: .
V gene: TRBV29-1
J gene: TRBJ2-2
CDR3 protein: CSVGQGNTGELFF
CDR3 DNA: TGCAGCGTGGGACAGGGGAACACCGGGGAGCTGTTTTTT

CDR3 length: 15
D gene: TRBD1
clone size: few
V gene: TRBV6-2/TRBV6-3
J gene: TRBJ1-1
CDR3 protein: CASSPSQGIKTEAFF
CDR3 DNA: TGTGCCAGCAGTCCATCACAGGGGATAAAAACTGAAGCTTTCTTT

CDR3 length: 15
D gene: .
clone size: .
V gene: TRBV28
J gene: TRBJ1-5
CDR3 protein: CASSSIGGSNQPQHF
CDR3 DNA: TGTGCCAGCAGCTCCATCGGGGGTAGCAATCAGCCCCAGCATTTT

CDR3 length: 13
D gene: .
clone size: .
V gene: TRBV5-6
J gene: TRBJ1-2
CDR3 protein: CASSLAGPSGYTF
CDR3 DNA: TGTGCCAGCAGCCTGGCGGGGCCTAGCGGCTACACCTTC

CDR3 length: 13
D gene: .
clone size: .
V gene: TRBV4-2
J gene: TRBJ1-1
CDR3 protein: CASSQDPLSEAFF
CDR3 DNA: TGTGCCAGCAGCCAAGACCCGCTATCTGAAGCTTTCTTT

CDR3 length: 15
D gene: TRBD1
clone size: .
V gene: TRBV7-7
J gene: TRBJ2-3
CDR3 protein: CASSLGDRVSDTQYF
CDR3 DNA: TGTGCTAGCAGCTTAGGGGACAGGGTTTCAGATACGCAGTATTTT

CDR3 length: 15
D gene: .
clone size: once
V gene: TRBV7-8
J gene: TRBJ1-1
CDR3 protein: CASSLVADPNTEAFF
CDR3 DNA: TGTGCCAGCAGCTTAGTGGCGGACCCGAACACTGAAGCTTTCTTT

CDR3 length: 13
D gene: .
clone size: .
V gene: TRBV12-3/TRBV12-4
J gene: TRBJ2-7
CDR3 protein: CASSNNRVYEQYF
CDR3 DNA: TGTGCCAGCAGTAATAACAGGGTCTACGAGCAGTACTTC

CDR3 length: 15
D gene: TRBD1
clone size: .
V gene: TRBV5-1
J gene: TRBJ2-7
CDR3 protein: CASSQGQVRSYEQYF
CDR3 DNA: TGCGCCAGCAGCCAGGGACAGGTTCGCTCCTACGAGCAGTACTTC

CDR3 length: 16
D gene: TRBD1
clone size: .
V gene: TRBV5-1
J gene: TRBJ1-3
CDR3 protein: CASSSGQGAGGNTIYF
CDR3 DNA: TGCGCCAGCAGCTCCGGACAGGGGGCCGGGGGAAACACCATATATTTT

CDR3 length: 16
D gene: .
clone size: .
V gene: TRBV24-1
J gene: TRBJ2-1
CDR3 protein: CAASDYDSSSYNEQFF
CDR3 DNA: TGTGCCGCCAGTGATTACGACAGCAGCTCCTACAATGAGCAGTTCTTC

CDR3 length: 15
D gene: .
clone size: .
V gene: TRBV7-2
J gene: TRBJ2-7
CDR3 protein: CASSLGGTGPRGQYF
CDR3 DNA: TGTGCCAGCAGCTTAGGAGGGACGGGACCCCGGGGGCAGTACTTC

CDR3 length: 16
D gene: .
clone size: .
V gene: TRBV7-2
J gene: TRBJ2-3
CDR3 protein: CASSPPIVDYSTPQYF
CDR3 DNA: TGTGCCAGCAGCCCCCCCATAGTGGACTACAGTACGCCGCAGTATTTT